The sequence of this T cell receptor beta chain was determined in a study of T cell repertoires in cytomegalovirus infection. Looking at the study overall: Recently identified HLA-C-restricted and well-studied HLA-B-restricted CMV epitopes were used. Carrying CMV and the relevant HLA type showed in public TCR beta signatures.

TCRdb independently ran MiXCR on the reads; one entry per CDR3 protein. The top ten clones hold 59% of a sample with about 220,000 distinct CDR3 sequences, approximately 40% of them seen once. This clonotype appeared a few times. The antigen remains unidentified. This sequence originates from a human donor in good health (CMV status not recorded). Some clones in this sample may be carry-over from other donors' samples. The source was CD8+ T cells from cultured PBMCs, collected from culture after CMV antigen stimulation.

The CDR3 DNA reads TGTGCCAGCAGTTTATCGGGACAGGCCTACGAGCAGTACTTC. Its translation is CASSLSGQAYEQYF. The J gene is TRBJ2-7, the V gene TRBV28, with 8 bases matching TRBD1. Germline V lookup: CDR1 MDHEN, CDR2 SYDVKM. V lost 1 base, J lost 2 bases, and 1 base stayed unmatched. The CDR3 contains 14 residues. The full variable domain, with the rest looked up from reference TRBV28 and TRBJ2-7, is DVKVTQSSRYLVKRTGEKVFLECVQDMDHENMFWYRQDPGLGLRLIYFSYDVKMKEKGDIPEGYSVSREKKERFSLILESASTNQTSMYLCASSLSGQAYEQYFGPGTRLTVT.